This T cell receptor beta chain is from a study of blood T cells in healthy people across ages. PCR was performed a second time for about 7 to 12 cycles using a sample-barcoded 5' primer and a J-beta primer mix. From the 5' RACE reads, TCRdb called clonotypes with MiXCR, one entry per CDR3 protein. The data contain some 1.7 million distinct CDR3 sequences, 28% of them singletons. Germline V gene lookup returns CDR1 LGHNA and CDR2 YSLEER. The CDR3 has 14 residues. J lost 4 bases, V lost 3 bases, and 3 bases had no gene match. There are a few counts of this clonotype. The receptor comes from a woman aged 25 to 39 in good health. The genes are TRBV4-3 and TRBJ1-2; TRBD1 agrees at 9 bases. Sequencing used blood. The CDR3 protein is CASSHPDRGYGYTF. CDR3 DNA: TGCGCCAGCAGCCACCCGGACAGGGGCTATGGCTACACCTTC.